The T cell receptor (beta chain) under discussion was sequenced for a study of blood T cell repertoires in COVID-19. The table came from immunoSEQ multiplex PCR; TCRdb's copy has only in-frame clones and leaves some out. The sample contains tens of thousands of clones, roughly 73% of which appear only once. Sequenced: peripheral blood. The clonotype originates from a human donor in a cohort sampled during active COVID-19.

The CDR3 loop reads CASSQRDRYYNEQFF. The CDR3 bases are TGCGCCAGCAGCCAAAGGGACAGATATTACAATGAGCAGTTCTTC. This sequence joins TRBV4-3 and TRBJ2-1; TRBD1 matches at 7 bases. The CDR3 covers 15 residues. V trimming: 2 bases; J trimming: 4 bases; junction bases outside the gene matches: 5. Germline loops: CDR1 LGHNA, CDR2 YSLEER.